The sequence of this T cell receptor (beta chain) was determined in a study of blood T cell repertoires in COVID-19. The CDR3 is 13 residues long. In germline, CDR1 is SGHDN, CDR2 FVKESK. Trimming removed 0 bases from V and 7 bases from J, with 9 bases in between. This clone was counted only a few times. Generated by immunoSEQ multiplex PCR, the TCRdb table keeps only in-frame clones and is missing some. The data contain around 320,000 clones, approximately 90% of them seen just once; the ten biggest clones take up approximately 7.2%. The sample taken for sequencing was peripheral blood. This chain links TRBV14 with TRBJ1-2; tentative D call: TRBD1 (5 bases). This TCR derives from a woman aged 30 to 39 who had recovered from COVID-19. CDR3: CASSQDRRGGYTF. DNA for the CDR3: TGTGCCAGCAGCCAAGATCGGAGGGGTGGCTACACCTTC.